This entry lists 7 T cell receptor beta chains sequenced from one sample in a study of T-cell memory formation after mild COVID-19. TCRdb processed the 5' RACE reads anew with MiXCR; each CDR3 protein has one entry. The repertoire holds hundreds of thousands of distinct CDR3 sequences, approximately 23% seen once, with approximately 12% in the top ten. What was sequenced was PBMCs or a T cell subset sorted from them (not recorded which). These receptor sequences come from an adult woman who had mild COVID-19 (a few samples of this study predate the infection). Cell type and time point are not known.

This clonotype was observed a handful of times. This CDR3 is CAALGPGSYEQYF. The DNA for the CDR3 is TGTGCCGCCCTCGGTCCAGGTTCCTACGAGCAGTACTTC. The rearrangement links TRBV10-3 to TRBJ2-7; D unresolved. V was pared by 11 bases and J by 1 base, with 15 bases between. Germline V gene lookup returns CDR1 ENHRY and CDR2 SYGVKD. The CDR3 totals 13 residues.

The V and J genes are TRBV18 and TRBJ2-5; perhaps TRBD2 as D (6 bases). The CDR3 extends over 13 amino acids. The V end was cut by 4 bases, the J end by 3 bases, with 9 bases between. Germline CDR1 KGHSH, CDR2 LQKENI. In DNA form, the CDR3 reads TGTGCCAGCTCACGGGACTTGAAAGAGACCCAGTACTTC. As protein: CASSRDLKETQYF.

This clonotype was counted between two and nine times. J is TRBJ2-7 and V is TRBV21-1; the D call of TRBD1 is as the table states it, not checked on the DNA. TRBV21-1 is designated a pseudogene. This CDR3 is built from 12 residues. For the CDR3, the DNA is TGTGCCAGCGAAGGGGCGGCGAACGAGCAGTACTTC. Its protein is CASEGAANEQYF.

The CDR3 region is CSASHSGANVLTF. CDR3 sequence (DNA): TGCAGTGCTAGTCACTCTGGGGCCAACGTCCTGACTTTC. V usage is TRBV20-1 and J usage is TRBJ2-6; D is uncertain. Germline CDR1 is DFQATT and CDR2 is SNEGSKA (reference sequence). The CDR3 covers 13 residues. V lost 3 bases to trimming and J lost 0 bases, with 3 bases between them.

This sequence joins TRBV5-1 and TRBJ2-2, with D unclear. Germline V gene sequence: CDR1 SGHRS, CDR2 YFSETQ. Trimming removed 6 bases from V and 7 bases from J, with 10 bases in between. This CDR3 has 12 amino acids. The CDR3 DNA is TGCGCCAGCATGCTTGAGGTCGGGGAGCTGTTTTTT. Translation: CASMLEVGELFF.

The rearrangement joins TRBV7-9 to TRBJ1-2; a weak D match, TRBD1 (5 bases). CDR1 is SEHNR and CDR2 is FQNEAQ in the germline V gene (reference sequence). CDR3 size: 15 residues. Trimming pared 1 base from V and 3 bases from J, leaving 12 bases between. The CDR3: CASSLERGPHYGYTF. The CDR3 nucleotides read TGTGCCAGCAGCTTAGAAAGGGGACCTCACTATGGCTACACCTTC.

This chain joins TRBV6-5 and TRBJ1-5; D remains unclear. This CDR3 region has 15 residues. Germline V CDR1 and CDR2: MNHEY, SVGAGI. The V and J ends lost 2 bases and 1 base respectively, with 9 bases between them. The CDR3 DNA sequence: TGTGCCAGCAGTTACAATGGTCGGAGCAATCAGCCCCAGCATTTT. It encodes CASSYNGRSNQPQHF.